The 25 T cell receptor beta chains below come from one sample, sequenced in a study of T-cell memory formation after mild COVID-19. TCRdb passed the 5' RACE reads through MiXCR, listing each CDR3 protein once. The table records 550,000 to 700,000 distinct CDR3 sequences, approximately 19% of them present only once. Sequenced: PBMCs or a T cell subset sorted from them (not recorded which). Receptor source: an adult woman who had mild COVID-19 (a few samples of this study predate the infection). Cell type and time point are not known.

The chain carries TRBV10-3 and TRBJ1-5, with D tentatively TRBD1 (6 bases). V lost 11 bases and J 6 bases, leaving 17 bases between the germline ends. Germline CDR1 reads ENHRY; CDR2 reads SYGVKD. The CDR3 is 13 residues long. The CDR3 nucleotides are TGTGCCGCAGGGGAAGGGGGGGCTCAGCCCCAGCATTTT. It yields the protein CAAGEGGAQPQHF.

This clonotype appeared a few times. V is TRBV18 and J is TRBJ2-3; D not certain. The ends were cut back, 1 base at V and 5 bases at J, with 13 bases in the middle. Germline CDR1 KGHSH, CDR2 LQKENI. The CDR3 is made up of 15 amino acids. CDR3 sequence (DNA): TGTGCCAGCTCACCACGGACCAAGGTAGGAGATACGCAGTATTTT. Amino acid sequence: CASSPRTKVGDTQYF. Based on the CDR3 plus reference TRBV18 and TRBJ2-3, the full variable domain is NAGVMQNPRHLVRRRGQEARLRCSPMKGHSHVYWYRQLPEEGLKFMVYLQKENIIDESGMPKERFSAEFPKEGPSILRIQQVVRGDSAAYFCASSPRTKVGDTQYFGPGTRLTVL.

This clonotype was counted between two and nine times. This rearrangement joins TRBV24-1 to TRBJ2-3; TRBD2 might be the D (5 bases). The CDR3 runs 16 residues. CDR1 and CDR2 (germline): KGHDR, SFDVKD. Trimming took off 5 bases at V and 1 base at J, with 15 bases between the two ends. CDR3 protein: CATSGFEDSGTDTQYF. In DNA form, the CDR3 reads TGTGCCACCAGTGGTTTCGAGGACTCGGGCACAGATACGCAGTATTTT.

The chain combines TRBV24-1 with TRBJ2-2, with D possibly matching TRBD2 (6 bases). The CDR3 is 13 amino acids. CDR1 and CDR2 (germline): KGHDR, SFDVKD. Trimming cost V 9 bases and J 7 bases, with 14 bases left between them. The CDR3 loop reads CATSGRENGELFF. CDR3 DNA sequence: TGTGCCACCTCGGGACGGGAGAACGGGGAGCTGTTTTTT.

The CDR3 is CASSDGQRRGEKLFF. CDR3 in DNA: TGTGCCAGCAGCGATGGACAGCGCCGAGGTGAAAAACTGTTTTTT. The chain joins TRBV12-3 or TRBV12-4 to TRBJ1-4, with D perhaps matching TRBD1 (6 bases). V was clipped by 6 bases and J by 7 bases, with 18 bases between them. The CDR3 is made up of 15 amino acids.

This sequence joins TRBV30 and TRBJ2-1, with TRBD2 matching 9 bases. The CDR3 sequence is 12 residues long. Germline V CDR1 and CDR2: GTSNPN, SVGIG (reference sequence). The V and J ends lost 0 bases and 9 bases, in that order; junction bases with no gene match: 0. In nucleotides, the CDR3 is TGTGCCTGGAGTGTACTAGCGGGTGAGCAGTTCTTC. Its translation is CAWSVLAGEQFF. Combining the CDR3 with reference TRBV30 and TRBJ2-1 gives the whole variable domain SQTIHQWPATLVQPVGSPLSLECTVEGTSNPNLYWYRQAAGRGLQLLFYSVGIGQISSEVPQNLSASRPQDRQFILSSKKLLLSDSGFYLCAWSVLAGEQFFGPGTRLTVL.

The CDR3 coding sequence is TGTGCCAGCAGCAAGGACAGGGGGCATACCGAGCAGTACTTC. Its translation: CASSKDRGHTEQYF. This rearrangement joins TRBV6-1 to TRBJ2-7; 11 positions agree with TRBD1. Germline lookup yields CDR1 MNHNS and CDR2 SASEGT. This CDR3 has 14 amino acids. V was pared by 6 bases and J by 6 bases, with 7 bases of the junction left unmatched.

In its sample, this clonotype was seen a few times. V gene TRBV2 combines with J gene TRBJ1-1; 8 bases are a match to TRBD1. V lost 7 bases to trimming and J lost 4 bases; unmatched junction nucleotides: 11. This CDR3 contains 15 residues. Germline CDR1 and CDR2: SNHLY and FYNNEI. The CDR3 spells CASKGQGGRSTEAFF. CDR3 sequence (DNA): TGTGCCAGCAAAGGACAGGGTGGGCGTAGCACTGAAGCTTTCTTT.

A few counts support this clonotype. The CDR3 DNA sequence: TGTGCCAGCAGACCAATAGCCCCAGGGGCTCGAAGGACAGATACGCAGTATTTT. Amino acid sequence: CASRPIAPGARRTDTQYF. The gene calls are TRBV6-5 and TRBJ2-3; TRBD1 might be the D (6 bases). V was shortened by 6 bases and J by 3 bases, with 25 bases between the two germline ends. This CDR3 spans 18 amino acids. Looked up from germline, CDR1 is MNHEY and CDR2 is SVGAGI.

This sequence joins TRBV6-5 and TRBJ1-5, with 8 positions matching TRBD1. The ends lost 3 bases at V and 6 bases at J; junction bases unmatched: 7. Germline V gene sequence: CDR1 MNHEY, CDR2 SVGAGI. This CDR3 spans 15 amino acids. CDR3 nucleotide sequence: TGTGCCAGCAGTTATACCACAGGGGGAGGTCAGCCCCAGCATTTT. It translates to CASSYTTGGGQPQHF.

There are a few counts of this clonotype. At one boundary the junction diverges from the germline segment, which might be a read error. CDR3 DNA sequence: TGTGCCAGCAGCAGATTCCGGGACACCGGATTT. Amino acids: CASSRFRDTGF. This chain links TRBV5-6 with TRBJ1-3; tentative D call: TRBD1 (6 bases). From germline, CDR1 is SGHDT and CDR2 YYEEEE. The CDR3 loop spans 11 amino acids.

This clonotype has just a few counts. This rearrangement joins TRBV7-9 to TRBJ2-7; TRBD1 matches at 7 bases. V lost 6 bases, J lost 2 bases, and 10 bases stayed unmatched. Per the germline V gene, CDR1 is SEHNR and CDR2 is FQNEAQ (reference sequence). The CDR3 length is 15 residues. CDR3 bases: TGTGCCAGCAGTTCTTATGACAGGGACCCCTACGAGCAGTACTTC. This codes for CASSSYDRDPYEQYF.

This clonotype was seen many times. The chain uses TRBV27 and TRBJ2-1, with 10 bases identical to TRBD2. This CDR3 region has 15 residues. V lost 6 bases to trimming and J lost 4 bases; unmatched junction nucleotides: 6. CDR1 is MNHEY and CDR2 is SMNVEV in the germline V gene (reference sequence). The CDR3, as DNA: TGTGCCAGCAGGTGGACTAGCGGAGTTTACAATGAGCAGTTCTTC. Translated, it gives CASRWTSGVYNEQFF.

This chain's CDR3 is CAGGAFTYEQYF. As DNA, the CDR3 is TGTGCCGGTGGGGCCTTTACCTACGAGCAGTACTTC. V is TRBV2 and J is TRBJ2-7; tentative D call: TRBD1 (5 bases). Germline CDR1 is SNHLY and CDR2 is FYNNEI. With 11 bases removed from V and 2 bases from J, the gap between germline ends came to 13 bases. CDR3 length: 12 amino acids. Full variable domain (remainder filled in from reference TRBV2 and TRBJ2-7): EPEVTQTPSHQVTQMGQEVILRCVPISNHLYFYWYRQILGQKVEFLVSFYNNEISEKSEIFDDQFSVERPDGSNFTLKIRSTKLEDSAMYFCAGGAFTYEQYFGPGTRLTVT.

To note about this clonotype: Because the CDR3's place on the DNA is in doubt, the DNA is left out and the CDR3 is given as listed by TCRdb. V and J are TRBV6-2 or TRBV6-3 and TRBJ2-7; the table names TRBD1, a call not compared with the DNA. In germline, CDR1 is MNHEY, CDR2 SVGEGT. The CDR3 contains 13 residues when both ends are counted. CDR3: CASTFGPGGEQYF.

The chain is built from TRBV29-1 and TRBJ2-7; unclear D gene. In germline, CDR1 is SQVTM, CDR2 ANQGSEA. The CDR3 has 10 residues. Trimming pared 4 bases from V and 5 bases from J, leaving 6 bases between. CDR3 in DNA: TGCAGCGTTGTGGTTAACGAGCAGTACTTC. This sequence encodes CSVVVNEQYF.

V and J are TRBV12-3 or TRBV12-4 and TRBJ1-1, with D maybe TRBD1 (5 bases). The V end was cut by 5 bases, the J end by 7 bases, with 14 bases between. This CDR3 has 13 residues. CDR3 in amino acids: CASSGATAREAFF. The CDR3, as DNA: TGTGCCAGCAGTGGGGCCACGGCCCGTGAAGCTTTCTTT.

This clonotype was counted at least ten times. The CDR3 DNA is TGTGCCACCAGCAGAGATCCCGGGAACATCTACGAGCAGTACTTC. Its protein is CATSRDPGNIYEQYF. The chain recombines TRBV15 with TRBJ2-7, with a weak D call TRBD2 (5 bases). The V and J ends lost 0 bases and 3 bases respectively, with 12 bases between them. Per the germline V gene, CDR1 is LNHNV and CDR2 is YYDKDF (reference sequence). The CDR3 covers 15 residues.

This rearrangement joins TRBV12-3 or TRBV12-4 to TRBJ1-1; perhaps TRBD1 as D (6 bases). Trimming shortened V by 7 bases and J by 0 bases, and 12 bases separated the two germline ends. The CDR3 is 14 residues long. The CDR3 DNA follows: TGTGCCAGCATTGGACAGATCATGAACACTGAAGCTTTCTTT. This translates into CASIGQIMNTEAFF.

This clonotype was detected only a few times. The rearrangement joins TRBV7-8 to TRBJ2-7, with D unclear. Germline CDR1 and CDR2: SGHVS and FQNEAQ. The CDR3 is 13 amino acids. Trimming pared 0 bases from V and 4 bases from J, leaving 7 bases between. The CDR3, as DNA: TGTGCCAGCAGCTTAGCGAACACTTACGAGCAGTACTTC. The encoded protein is CASSLANTYEQYF.

This clonotype was observed a handful of times. The chain combines TRBV12-3 or TRBV12-4 with TRBJ2-5, with D possibly matching TRBD1 (6 bases). The CDR3 length is 14 residues. V gave up 6 bases and J gave up 5 bases, with 16 bases separating them. DNA for the CDR3: TGTGCCAGCAGCGCGGGCGCGAGGGGGGAGACCCAGTACTTC. Residues: CASSAGARGETQYF.

Only a few counts were recorded for this clonotype. J is TRBJ1-2 and V is TRBV7-9; the D is unclear. The CDR3 extends over 12 amino acids. Germline lookup yields CDR1 SEHNR and CDR2 FQNEAQ (reference sequence). V was trimmed by 8 bases and J by 7 bases, leaving 14 bases between them. CDR3 region: CASANASGGYTF. The CDR3 DNA sequence: TGTGCCAGCGCCAACGCATCCGGTGGCTACACCTTC.

This clonotype was found a few times. The J gene is TRBJ2-1, the V gene TRBV4-1; 10 positions agree with TRBD2. The germline gives CDR1 MGHRA, CDR2 YSYEKL. This CDR3 is 18 amino acids long. J lost 0 bases, V lost 1 base, and 6 bases had no gene match. As DNA, the CDR3 is TGCGCCAGCAGCCAAGCCAGCGGGGGGGCCTCCTCCTACAATGAGCAGTTCTTC. Amino acid sequence: CASSQASGGASSYNEQFF.

The genes are TRBV25-1 and TRBJ2-5; D may be TRBD1 (8 bases). This CDR3 has 15 amino acids. Germline V gene lookup returns CDR1 MGHDK and CDR2 SYGVNS. V lost 5 bases and J 4 bases, leaving 17 bases between the germline ends. CDR3 bases: TGTGCCAGCAGTAAAGGACAGGGAGGGCGAGAGACCCAGTACTTC. Encoded protein: CASSKGQGGRETQYF.

This clonotype showed up just a few times. This chain uses TRBV12-3 or TRBV12-4 with TRBJ1-2, with D unclear. V was clipped by 2 bases and J by 2 bases, with 9 bases between them. The CDR3 runs 14 residues. The CDR3 loop reads CASSLRRLNYGYTF. The CDR3 DNA is TGTGCCAGCAGTTTAAGGCGGCTCAACTATGGCTACACCTTC.